A single TCR beta chain is shown here with its context. The antigen remains undetermined. There were TCR beta CDR3 regions amplified from RNA transcripts. Primed by the HTBI set, a first-round RT-PCR was run on the TCR CDR3. TCRdb processed the multiplex PCR reads anew with MiXCR; each CDR3 protein has one entry. The data show about 270,000 distinct CDR3 sequences, with about 25% seen just once and 25% to 30% held by the top ten. The sample belongs to a study of T cells in Graves' hyperthyroidism and ophthalmopathy. Study-level findings and limits: Onset of ophthalmopathy came a median around 7.1 months after the model predicted it.

Those with hyperthyroidism were 18 to 65 years old, newly diagnosed, and ill for under 2 months. Per the germline V gene, CDR1 is SGHNT and CDR2 is YENEEA. This CDR3 spans 13 amino acids. Trimming stripped 6 bases from V and 3 bases from J, with 9 bases between. Material for sequencing was blood. The chain couples TRBV11-3 to TRBJ2-1; TRBD2 might be the D (5 bases). The source of this sequence is a middle-aged man with Graves' hyperthyroidism that later progressed to Graves' ophthalmopathy. The CDR3 is CASSPRDYNEQFF. The CDR3 nucleotides are TGTGCCAGCAGTCCCCGGGACTACAATGAGCAGTTCTTC.